Listed below are T cell receptor beta chains from one sample, sequenced in a study of shared clonotypes between healthy human individuals. Clones were sequenced by immunoSEQ multiplex PCR, and TCRdb holds only the in-frame ones, with some missing. The sample shows roughly 1.4 million clones, about 98.5% of them seen only once. Sequences were obtained from naive CD4+ T cells sorted from blood. The receptors stem from a man aged 25-45 years in good health. The CDR3 runs from the conserved cysteine through the conserved F or W.

V | CDR3
TRBV5-4 | CASSSWGARETQYF
TRBV6-1 | CASSVLGGSNYGYTF
TRBV28 | CASSSVQETQYF
TRBV6-1 | CASSAGTSGSLLGYEQYF
TRBV4-1 | CASSQIAGGPNEQFF
TRBV2 | CASRGGLAGAGATDTQYF
TRBV11-3 | CASSPGTGAYNEQFF
TRBV4-3 | CASSQGVGRANTEAFF
TRBV5-4 | CATLARGNGNTEAFF
TRBV28 | CASSPPTGNGNTIYF
TRBV28 | CASRSPTGGTEKLFF
TRBV5-4 | CASSLVAGSSYEQYF
TRBV19 | CASSMGPDRQETQYF
TRBV7-2 | CASSLSRQETQYF
TRBV28 | CASSLSLRATEAFF
TRBV5-1 | CASSLGGVGGLAGEQFF
TRBV6-1 | CASSEPASGRATGELFF
TRBV18 | CASSPWGTSGYNEQFF
TRBV2 | CASSDAQGARSGANVLTF
TRBV11-1 | CASSLPGSEAFF
TRBV29-1 | CSVGGEYGYTF
TRBV5-1 | CASSPWSGPEAFF
TRBV6-6 | CASSLRGGSTDTQYF
TRBV6-6 | CASSYKLTVQETQYF
TRBV28 | CASSLLDRGGYEQYF
TRBV7-2 | CASSFGRDSVSEQYF